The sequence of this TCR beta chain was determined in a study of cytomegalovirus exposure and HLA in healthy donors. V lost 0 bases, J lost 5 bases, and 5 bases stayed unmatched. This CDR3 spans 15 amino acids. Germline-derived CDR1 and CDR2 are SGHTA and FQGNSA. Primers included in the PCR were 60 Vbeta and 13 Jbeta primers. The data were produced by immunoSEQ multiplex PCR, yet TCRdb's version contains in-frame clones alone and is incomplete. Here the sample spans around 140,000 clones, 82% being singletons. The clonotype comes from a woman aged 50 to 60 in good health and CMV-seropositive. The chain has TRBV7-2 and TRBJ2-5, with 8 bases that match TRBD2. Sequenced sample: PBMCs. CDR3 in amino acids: CASSLALAGGETQYF. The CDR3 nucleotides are TGTGCCAGCAGCTTAGCGCTGGCGGGGGGTGAGACCCAGTACTTC.